The 10 T cell receptor beta chains given below trace back to one sample, sequenced in a study of naive and memory T cell subsets. Blood and skin TCR RNA was reverse transcribed with alpha and beta constant primers. TCRdb passed the 5' RACE reads through MiXCR, listing each CDR3 protein once. The data contain roughly 26,000 distinct CDR3 sequences, roughly 25% of them singletons. RNA was extracted from roughly 2.6 ml of whole blood of healthy adults. The receptors shown here come from a female donor in good health.

In this sample, this clonotype turned up a few times. V usage is TRBV6-5 and J usage is TRBJ2-3; D ambiguous. Germline V gene sequence: CDR1 MNHEY, CDR2 SVGAGI. The CDR3 runs 15 residues. V was clipped by 5 bases and J by 1 base, with 13 bases between them. The CDR3 DNA follows: TGTGCCAGCAGTGTACTCGGGCCCGGCACAGATACGCAGTATTTT. It translates to CASSVLGPGTDTQYF.

In this sample, this clonotype turned up a few times. J is TRBJ2-1 and V is TRBV20-1; 10 bases fit TRBD2. CDR3 length: 15 amino acids. In germline, CDR1 is DFQATT, CDR2 SNEGSKA (reference sequence). Germline trimming cut 3 bases from V and 2 bases from J; bases unmatched to any gene: 4. CDR3 residues: CSASPLAGTYNEQFF. CDR3 sequence (DNA): TGCAGTGCTAGCCCACTAGCGGGAACCTACAATGAGCAGTTCTTC.

This clonotype was found many times. This chain joins TRBV20-1 and TRBJ2-7, with D perhaps matching TRBD1 or TRBD2 (5 bases each). This CDR3 comprises 13 residues. With 7 bases removed from V and 4 bases from J, the gap between germline ends came to 17 bases. Germline lookup yields CDR1 DFQATT and CDR2 SNEGSKA (reference sequence). This CDR3 reads CSGSRDLKYEQYF. Written as DNA, the CDR3 is TGCAGTGGATCTCGGGACCTGAAATACGAGCAGTACTTC.

In this sample, this clonotype turned up many times. CDR3 amino acids: CASSQDRLAGVMVQFF. CDR3 sequence (DNA): TGTGCCAGCAGCCAAGATCGGCTAGCGGGAGTGATGGTGCAGTTCTTC. The genes are TRBV3-1 and TRBJ2-1, with 10 bases identical to TRBD2. Germline CDR1 reads LGHDT; CDR2 reads YNNKEL (reference sequence). J lost 12 bases, V lost 0 bases, and 11 bases had no gene match. The CDR3 covers 16 residues.

The rearrangement links TRBV6-2 or TRBV6-3 to TRBJ2-3; the match to TRBD2 covers 7 bases. V shed 7 bases, J shed 4 bases, and the junction held 14 bases outside the gene matches. The CDR3 contains 16 residues. Germline V gives CDR1 MNHEY, CDR2 SVGEGT. CDR3 DNA sequence: TGTGCCAGCACCTCGGGACGGAGGGGAGGGGCAGATACGCAGTATTTT. The encoded protein is CASTSGRRGGADTQYF.

This clonotype is categorized as medium-sized. The V call is TRBV4-2, the J call TRBJ1-2; tentative D call: TRBD1 (6 bases). V lost 1 base to trimming and J lost 8 bases, with 11 bases between them. Germline CDR1 LGHNA, CDR2 YNFKEQ. The CDR3 has 13 amino acids. This chain's CDR3 is CASSQGVGGGYTF. CDR3 DNA sequence: TGTGCCAGCAGCCAAGGCGTTGGGGGCGGCTACACCTTC.

This clonotype was picked up a small number of times. The chain couples TRBV20-1 to TRBJ2-1; TRBD2 matches 7 bases. V lost 7 bases to trimming and J lost 7 bases; unmatched junction nucleotides: 4. Per germline, CDR1 DFQATT and CDR2 SNEGSKA (reference sequence). The CDR3 contains 11 residues. The CDR3 loop is CSVGTKNEQFF. Written as DNA, the CDR3 is TGCAGTGTGGGGACTAAAAATGAGCAGTTCTTC.

The chain uses TRBV7-2 and TRBJ2-1, with 7 bases that match TRBD1. The ends lost 4 bases at V and 5 bases at J; junction bases unmatched: 5. Germline lookup yields CDR1 SGHTA and CDR2 FQGNSA. This CDR3 has 14 residues. DNA for the CDR3: TGTGCCAGCAGCTCCCGACAGGGCAACAATGAGCAGTTCTTC. Protein: CASSSRQGNNEQFF.

A note on this clonotype: The junction does not match germline at one end; this may be a read error. The rearrangement uses TRBV7-2 and TRBJ2-1; D uncertain. CDR1 SGHTA and CDR2 FQGNSA come from the germline V gene. The CDR3 is 14 amino acids. CDR3 sequence (DNA): TGTGCAAGCACCCCTCGCCAAATCGAAAATGAGCAGTTCTTC. This encodes CASTPRQIENEQFF.

This chain links TRBV7-9 with TRBJ2-1, with 7 nucleotides matching TRBD2. Germline V lookup: CDR1 SEHNR, CDR2 FQNEAQ (reference sequence). There are 12 residues in the CDR3. The V segment lost 9 bases and the J segment 5 bases; nucleotides outside the gene matches: 4. The CDR3 loop reads CASCGRNNEQFF. The DNA for the CDR3 is TGTGCCAGTTGCGGGAGAAACAATGAGCAGTTCTTC.